This TCR beta chain emerged from a study of T cell responses to AZD1222 COVID-19 vaccine. Study at large: Second-dose recipients at about 4 or about 12 weeks were treated as one pooled group.

General study points: Only 5 or 6 AZD1222 recipients were seropositive at baseline. Clonal diversity may have been underestimated in mostly white British donors.

Assay used: immunoSEQ multiplex PCR; TCRdb lists only in-frame clones, some missing. The sample yields over 150,000 clones, roughly 90% seen once. Note on this clone: The antigen remains unidentified.

With V trimmed by 3 bases and J by 7 bases, 7 bases remained unmatched. This CDR3 contains 16 residues. Per germline, CDR1 SEHNR and CDR2 FQNEAQ (reference sequence). The input for sequencing was peripheral blood, taken on day 0 of AZD1222 vaccination. The rearrangement joins TRBV7-9 to TRBJ1-6; 9 bases agree with TRBD1. The TCR originated in an adult in good health. The CDR3 reads CASSFSWTGDNSPLHF. The CDR3 DNA sequence: TGTGCCAGCAGCTTTTCTTGGACAGGGGACAATTCACCCCTCCACTTT.